What follows describes a single T cell receptor (beta chain). The antigen is undetermined. The data originate from a study of post-analysis software for immune sequencing data. Study-wide background: Relapsing-remitting, secondary progressive and progressive-relapsing forms made up the multiple sclerosis disease courses. Notes on the study in general: By F measure, samples from a shared preparation batch strongly co-clustered. Included in a set of 5 or 6 TRBV segments more frequent in patients than controls were TRBV5-6, TRBV5-1 and TRBV20-1. Patients with multiple sclerosis recorded significantly lower normalized Chao1 diversity than controls, the study found.

Unique molecular identifiers featured in each of the TCR beta cDNA libraries. Input of about 0.9 to 10 million T cells yielded around 460,000 cDNA molecules. TCRdb fed the PCR reads into MiXCR, producing one record per CDR3 protein. The repertoire has 750,000 to 950,000 distinct CDR3 sequences, roughly half of them found once; the top ten carry 4% to 5.5%. Trimming removed 3 bases at V and 3 bases at J, with 15 bases between. Germline V lookup: CDR1 SGHDT, CDR2 YYEEEE. The CDR3 loop spans 16 amino acids. This TCR was sampled from a girl between 10 and 17 years old with multiple sclerosis. The chain links TRBV5-6 to TRBJ1-4, with a tentative D call TRBD1 (5 bases). Sequencing was performed on blood. The CDR3 spells CASSSNGHGPNEKLFF. CDR3 sequence (DNA): TGTGCCAGCAGCTCTAATGGACACGGCCCTAATGAAAAACTGTTTTTT.